This T cell receptor beta chain is from a study of shared clonotypes between healthy human individuals. Findings and limits, study-wide: Blood was the sole source, and tissue repertoires probably differ.

This CDR3 spans 16 amino acids. V lost 4 bases and J 0 bases, leaving 14 bases between the germline ends. In germline, CDR1 is SGHRS, CDR2 YFSETQ. The method was immunoSEQ multiplex PCR; TCRdb's version includes in-frame clones alone and lacks a portion of them. The sample lists about 92,000 clones; around 68% were seen once. This clone was seen only once. Its antigen is undetermined. The sequencing sample was made of memory CD8+ T cells sorted from blood. Subset specified: CD45RO+ cells pooled with CCR7-negative TemRA cells. This chain connects TRBV5-1 to TRBJ1-3, with D maybe TRBD1 (5 bases). This sequence originates from a man aged 25-45 years in good health. In DNA, the CDR3 is TGCGCCAGCAGCCTGGACACTGCCCTCTCTGGAAACACCATATATTTT. This encodes CASSLDTALSGNTIYF. Supplemented by reference TRBV5-1 and TRBJ1-3, the full variable domain reads KAGVTQTPRYLIKTRGQQVTLSCSPISGHRSVSWYQQTPGQGLQFLFEYFSETQRNKGNFPGRFSGRQFSNSRSEMNVSTLELGDSALYLCASSLDTALSGNTIYFGEGSWLTVV.